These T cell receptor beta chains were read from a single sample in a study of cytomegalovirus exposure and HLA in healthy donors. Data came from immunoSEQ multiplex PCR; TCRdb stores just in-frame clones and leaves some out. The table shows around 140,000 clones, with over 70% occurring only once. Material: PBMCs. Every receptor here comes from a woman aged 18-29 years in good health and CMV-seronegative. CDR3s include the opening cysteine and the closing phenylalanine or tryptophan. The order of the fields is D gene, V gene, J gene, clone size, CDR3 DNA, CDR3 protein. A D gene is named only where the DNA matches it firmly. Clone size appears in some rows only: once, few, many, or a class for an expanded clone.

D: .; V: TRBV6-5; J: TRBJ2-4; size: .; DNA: TGTGCCAGCAGTAGCGGAGCCCACATTCAGTACTTC; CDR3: CASSSGAHIQYF
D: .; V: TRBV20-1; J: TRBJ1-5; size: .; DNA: TGCAGTGCTAGTACTTTTGGGCCCCAGCATTTT; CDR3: CSASTFGPQHF
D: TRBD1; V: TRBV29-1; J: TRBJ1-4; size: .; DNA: TGCAGCGCCGCCCCGACAGGGACGACTAATGAAAAACTGTTTTTT; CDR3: CSAAPTGTTNEKLFF
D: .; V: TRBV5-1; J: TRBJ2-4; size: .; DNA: TGCGCCAGCAGCTTGCAGGGGCCCCCGGAGAACATTCAGTACTTC; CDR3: CASSLQGPPENIQYF
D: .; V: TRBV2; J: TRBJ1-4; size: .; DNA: TGTGCCAGCAGCCTAGACAGCGCAACTAATGAAAAACTGTTTTTT; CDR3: CASSLDSATNEKLFF
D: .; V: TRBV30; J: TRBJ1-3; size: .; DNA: TGTGCCTGGAGTTACCGGGACTCTGGAAACACCATATATTTT; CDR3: CAWSYRDSGNTIYF
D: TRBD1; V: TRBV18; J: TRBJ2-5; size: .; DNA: TGTGCCAGCTCACTAGTCCCGGGACAGAGGGGGCAAGAGACCCAGTACTTC; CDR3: CASSLVPGQRGQETQYF
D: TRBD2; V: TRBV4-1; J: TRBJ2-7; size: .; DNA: TGCGCCAGCAGCCAATCCCCCGGGGGGACCTACGAGCAGTACTTC; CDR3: CASSQSPGGTYEQYF
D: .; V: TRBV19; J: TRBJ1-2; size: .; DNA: TGTGCCACTTCTCCGGGGGTTGACTATGGCTACACCTTC; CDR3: CATSPGVDYGYTF
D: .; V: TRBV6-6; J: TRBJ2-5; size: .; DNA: TGTGCCAGCGGGAGAAAAGAGACCCAGTACTTC; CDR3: CASGRKETQYF
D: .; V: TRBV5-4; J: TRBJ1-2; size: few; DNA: TGTGCCAGCAGTCTCGGGGGCTATGGCTACACCTTC; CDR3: CASSLGGYGYTF
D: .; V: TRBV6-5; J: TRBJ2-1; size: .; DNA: TGTGCCAGCAGTCACAAGAAGACAGGAGAGCAGTTCTTC; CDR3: CASSHKKTGEQFF
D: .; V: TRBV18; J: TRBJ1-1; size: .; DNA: TGTGCCAGCTCACCAGAGTTGAACACTGAAGCTTTCTTT; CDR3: CASSPELNTEAFF
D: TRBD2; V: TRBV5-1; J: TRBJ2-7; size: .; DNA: TGCGCCAGCAGCGCCGCGGACAGCGGGAGCCCCCACGAGCAGTACTTC; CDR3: CASSAADSGSPHEQYF
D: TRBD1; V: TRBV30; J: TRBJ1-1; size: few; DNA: TGTGCCTGGTCACAGGGGGCTTGGACTGAAGCTTTCTTT; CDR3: CAWSQGAWTEAFF
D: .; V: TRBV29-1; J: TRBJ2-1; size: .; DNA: TGCAGCGTTGAAGTCAGGGGTCTAGGTTACAATGAGCAGTTCTTC; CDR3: CSVEVRGLGYNEQFF
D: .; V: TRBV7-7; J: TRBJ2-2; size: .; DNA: TGTGCCAGCAGCCCCGCGGATTACACCGGGGAGCTGTTTTTT; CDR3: CASSPADYTGELFF
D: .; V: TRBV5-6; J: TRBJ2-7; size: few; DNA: TGTGCCAGCAGCCCACAGGGCTACGAGCAGTACTTC; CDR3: CASSPQGYEQYF
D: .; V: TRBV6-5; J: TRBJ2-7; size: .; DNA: TGTGCCAGCTCCTACCGCGGCGGGACCTACGAGCAGTACTTC; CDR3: CASSYRGGTYEQYF
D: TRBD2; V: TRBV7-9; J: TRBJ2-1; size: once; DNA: TGTGCCAGCAGAAACGGTAGCGGGAGGGTAAATGAGCAGTTCTTC; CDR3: CASRNGSGRVNEQFF
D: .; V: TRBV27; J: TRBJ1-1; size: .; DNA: TGTGCCAGCAGTTTAACTTCGAACACTGAAGCTTTCTTT; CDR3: CASSLTSNTEAFF
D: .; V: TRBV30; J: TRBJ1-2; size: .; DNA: TGTGCCTGGAGACCCCGGGGAGTCGCCGGGCACTATGGCTACACCTTC; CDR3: CAWRPRGVAGHYGYTF
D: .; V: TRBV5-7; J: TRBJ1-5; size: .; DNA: TGTGCCAGCAGCTTGTCAGGTTGGCCCCAGCATTTT; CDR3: CASSLSGWPQHF
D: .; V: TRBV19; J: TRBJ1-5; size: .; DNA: TGTGCCAGTAGTATAGGAGGGCCCGAGGCCCAGCATTTT; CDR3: CASSIGGPEAQHF
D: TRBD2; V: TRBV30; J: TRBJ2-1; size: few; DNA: TGTGCCTGGAGTAGCGGGAGTGGGAATGAGCAGTTCTTC; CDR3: CAWSSGSGNEQFF
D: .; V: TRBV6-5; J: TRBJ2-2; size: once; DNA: TGTGCCAGCAGCCCGACAGGAAACACCGGGGAGCTGTTTTTT; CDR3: CASSPTGNTGELFF
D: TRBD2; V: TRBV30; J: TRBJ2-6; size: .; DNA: TGTGCCTCCCCCTCCGGGACTAGCGGGACCCACTCTGGGGCCAACGTCCTGACTTTC; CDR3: CASPSGTSGTHSGANVLTF
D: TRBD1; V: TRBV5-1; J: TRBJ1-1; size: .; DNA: TGCGCCAGCAGCGAGCGCAGGGGGCGTCTGGACACTGAAGCTTTCTTT; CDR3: CASSERRGRLDTEAFF
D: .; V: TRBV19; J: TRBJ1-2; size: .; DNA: TGTGCCAGTAGTTCGGGGGAGTATGGCTACACCTTC; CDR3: CASSSGEYGYTF
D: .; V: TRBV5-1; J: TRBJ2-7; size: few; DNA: TGCGCCAGCAGTTGGGACTCGTACGAGCAGTACTTC; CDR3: CASSWDSYEQYF
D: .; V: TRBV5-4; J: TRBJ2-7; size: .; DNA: TGTGCCAGCAGCTCTCGGGACAACTACGAGCAGTACTTC; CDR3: CASSSRDNYEQYF
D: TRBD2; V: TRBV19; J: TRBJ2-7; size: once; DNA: TGTGCCAGTAGTAAGCAAGCGGGAGCGGGTGAGCAGTACTTC; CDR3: CASSKQAGAGEQYF
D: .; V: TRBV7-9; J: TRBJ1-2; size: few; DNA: TGTGCCAGCAGCCCTCGGGATGGCTATGGCTACACCTTC; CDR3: CASSPRDGYGYTF
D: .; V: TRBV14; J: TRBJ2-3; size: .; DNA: TGTGCCAGCAGCCGCGACTCGCCTCCCACAGATACGCAGTATTTT; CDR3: CASSRDSPPTDTQYF
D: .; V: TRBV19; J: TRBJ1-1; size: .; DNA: TGTGCCAGCCGAGAGGGCGCGGGACGGATGAACACTGAAGCTTTCTTT; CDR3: CASREGAGRMNTEAFF
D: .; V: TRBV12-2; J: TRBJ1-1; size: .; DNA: TGTGCAAGTCGCTTCCGCCATGACAGGGGGCTTCCGACTGAAGCTTTCTTT; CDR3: CASRFRHDRGLPTEAFF
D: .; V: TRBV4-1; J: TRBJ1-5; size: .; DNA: TGCGCCAGCAGCCAAGCTGGGGGCCGGAGCAATCAGCCCCAGCATTTT; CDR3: CASSQAGGRSNQPQHF